What follows describes a single T cell receptor (beta chain). Assay: immunoSEQ multiplex PCR; the TCRdb copy retains only in-frame clones and omits some. The sample includes under 75,000 clones, almost 85% seen only once; the top ten take over 4.5%. CDR1 is MNHEY and CDR2 is SMNVEV in the germline V gene (reference sequence). The V end lost 5 bases, the J end lost 10 bases, and 15 bases lay between the germline ends. This CDR3 is 13 amino acids long. The data derive from a study of control samples from healthy donors and cancer patients. Source material: blood. The chain combines TRBV27 with TRBJ1-5; D is ambiguous. The sequence derives from a man aged 35-49 years in good health. The CDR3 loop is CASSARSSLPQHF. CDR3 nucleotides: TGTGCCAGCAGTGCCCGTTCATCCCTCCCCCAGCATTTT.